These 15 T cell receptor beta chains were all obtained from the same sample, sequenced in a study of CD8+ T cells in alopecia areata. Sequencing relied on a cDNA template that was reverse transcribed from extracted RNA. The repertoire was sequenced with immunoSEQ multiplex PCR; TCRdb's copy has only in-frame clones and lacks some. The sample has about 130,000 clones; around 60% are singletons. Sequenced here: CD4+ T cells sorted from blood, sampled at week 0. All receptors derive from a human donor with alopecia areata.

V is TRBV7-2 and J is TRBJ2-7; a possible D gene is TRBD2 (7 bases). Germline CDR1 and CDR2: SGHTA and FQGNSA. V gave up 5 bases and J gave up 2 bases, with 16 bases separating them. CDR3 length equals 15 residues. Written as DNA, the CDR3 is TGTGCCAGCAGCCCTTCGGGGGGCACGGCCTACGAGCAGTACTTC. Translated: CASSPSGGTAYEQYF. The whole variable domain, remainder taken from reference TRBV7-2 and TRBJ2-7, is GAGVSQSPSNKVTEKGKDVELRCDPISGHTALYWYRQSLGQGLEFLIYFQGNSAPDKSGLPSDRFSAERTGGSVSTLTIQRTQQEDSAVYLCASSPSGGTAYEQYFGPGTRLTVT.

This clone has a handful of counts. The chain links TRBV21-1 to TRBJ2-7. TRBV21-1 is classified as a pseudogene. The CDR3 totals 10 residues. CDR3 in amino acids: CASMGAEQYF. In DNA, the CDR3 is TGTGCCAGCATGGGTGCCGAGCAGTACTTC.

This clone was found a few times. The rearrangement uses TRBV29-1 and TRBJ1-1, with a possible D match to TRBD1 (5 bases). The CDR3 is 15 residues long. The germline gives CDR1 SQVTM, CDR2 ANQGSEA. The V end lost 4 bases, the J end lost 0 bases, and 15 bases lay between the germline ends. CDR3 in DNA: TGCAGCGTTGCAGCAGGGCAGAGCTTGAACACTGAAGCTTTCTTT. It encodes CSVAAGQSLNTEAFF.

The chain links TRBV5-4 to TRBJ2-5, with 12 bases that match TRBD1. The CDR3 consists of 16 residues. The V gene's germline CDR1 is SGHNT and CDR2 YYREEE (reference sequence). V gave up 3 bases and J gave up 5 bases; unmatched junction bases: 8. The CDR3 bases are TGTGCCAGCAGCTCGACCGGTGGGACAGGGGGCGAGACCCAGTACTTC. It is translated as CASSSTGGTGGETQYF.

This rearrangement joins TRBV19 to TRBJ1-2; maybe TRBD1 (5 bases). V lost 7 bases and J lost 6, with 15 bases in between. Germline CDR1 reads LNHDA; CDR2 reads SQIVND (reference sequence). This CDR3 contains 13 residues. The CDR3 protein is CASIPGPRDGYTF. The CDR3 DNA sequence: TGTGCCAGTATCCCGGGGCCCCGGGATGGCTACACCTTC.

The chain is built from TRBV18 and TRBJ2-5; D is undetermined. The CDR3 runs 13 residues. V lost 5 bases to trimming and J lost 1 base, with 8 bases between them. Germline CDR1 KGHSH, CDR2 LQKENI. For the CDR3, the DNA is TGTGCCAGCTCAGCCAGACCCCAAGAGACCCAGTACTTC. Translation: CASSARPQETQYF.

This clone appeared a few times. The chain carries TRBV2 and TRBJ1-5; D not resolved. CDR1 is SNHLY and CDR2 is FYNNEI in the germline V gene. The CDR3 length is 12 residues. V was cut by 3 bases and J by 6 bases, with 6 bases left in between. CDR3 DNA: TGTGCCAGCAGTGACATACCTCAGCCCCAGCATTTT. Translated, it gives CASSDIPQPQHF.

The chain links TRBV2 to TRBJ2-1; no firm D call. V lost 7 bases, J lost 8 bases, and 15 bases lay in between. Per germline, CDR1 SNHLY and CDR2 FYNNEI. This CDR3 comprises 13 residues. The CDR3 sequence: CASKRRYGDEQFF. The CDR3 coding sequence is TGTGCCAGCAAAAGACGATATGGGGATGAGCAGTTCTTC.

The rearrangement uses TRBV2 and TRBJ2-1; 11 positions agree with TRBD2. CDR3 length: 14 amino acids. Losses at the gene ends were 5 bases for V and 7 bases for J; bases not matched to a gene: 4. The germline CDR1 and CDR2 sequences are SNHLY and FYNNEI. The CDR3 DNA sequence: TGTGCCAGCAGTTCTAGCGGGGGGCTGAATGAGCAGTTCTTC. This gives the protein CASSSSGGLNEQFF.

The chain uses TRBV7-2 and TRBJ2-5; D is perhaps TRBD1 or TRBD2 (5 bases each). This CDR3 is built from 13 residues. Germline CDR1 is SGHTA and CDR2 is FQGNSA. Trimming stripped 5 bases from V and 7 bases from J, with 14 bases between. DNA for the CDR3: TGTGCCAGCAGCCCCGCCGGGGCTGGGACCCAGTACTTC. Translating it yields CASSPAGAGTQYF.

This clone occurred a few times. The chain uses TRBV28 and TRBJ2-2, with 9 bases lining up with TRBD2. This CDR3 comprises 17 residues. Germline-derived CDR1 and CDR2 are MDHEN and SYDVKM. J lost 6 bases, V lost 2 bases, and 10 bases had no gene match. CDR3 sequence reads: CASSLRPSGTSAGELFF. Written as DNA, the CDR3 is TGTGCCAGCAGTTTACGCCCTAGCGGGACAAGCGCCGGGGAGCTGTTTTTT.

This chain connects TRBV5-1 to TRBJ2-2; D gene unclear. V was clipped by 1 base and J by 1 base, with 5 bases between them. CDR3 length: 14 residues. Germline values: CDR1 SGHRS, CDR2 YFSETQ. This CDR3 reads CASSLRGNTGELFF. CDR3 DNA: TGCGCCAGCAGCTTGCGAGGGAACACCGGGGAGCTGTTTTTT.

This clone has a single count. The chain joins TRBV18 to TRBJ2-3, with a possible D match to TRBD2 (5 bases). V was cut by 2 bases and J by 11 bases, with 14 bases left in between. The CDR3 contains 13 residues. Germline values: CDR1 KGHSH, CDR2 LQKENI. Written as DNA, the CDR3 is TGTGCCAGCTCACCAGAGACCGGGATTAAGCAGTATTTT. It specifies CASSPETGIKQYF. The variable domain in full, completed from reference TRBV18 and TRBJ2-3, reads NAGVMQNPRHLVRRRGQEARLRCSPMKGHSHVYWYRQLPEEGLKFMVYLQKENIIDESGMPKERFSAEFPKEGPSILRIQQVVRGDSAAYFCASSPETGIKQYFGPGTRLTVL.

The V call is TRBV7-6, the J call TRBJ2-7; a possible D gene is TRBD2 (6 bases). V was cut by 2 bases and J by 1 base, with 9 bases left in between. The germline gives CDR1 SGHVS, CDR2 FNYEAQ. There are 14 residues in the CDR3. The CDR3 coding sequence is TGTGCCAGCAGCTTAAGTGCGGGGTCCTACGAGCAGTACTTC. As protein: CASSLSAGSYEQYF. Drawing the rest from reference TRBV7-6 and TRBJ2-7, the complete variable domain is GAGVSQSPRYKVTKRGQDVALRCDPISGHVSLYWYRQALGQGPEFLTYFNYEAQQDKSGLPNDRFSAERPEGSISTLTIQRTEQRDSAMYRCASSLSAGSYEQYFGPGTRLTVT.

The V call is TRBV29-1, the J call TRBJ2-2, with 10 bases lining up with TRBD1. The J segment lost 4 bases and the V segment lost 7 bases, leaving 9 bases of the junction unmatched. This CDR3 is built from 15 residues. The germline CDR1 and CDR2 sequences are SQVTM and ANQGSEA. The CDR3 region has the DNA TGCAGCGCCGATAGAGGGACAGGGGCCACCGGGGAGCTGTTTTTT. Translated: CSADRGTGATGELFF.